What follows describes a single T cell receptor beta chain. These data are taken from a study of blood T cell repertoires in COVID-19. In the source study's methods: Amplifying reference gene primers gave estimates of nucleated cell counts. The repertoire was sequenced with immunoSEQ multiplex PCR; TCRdb's copy has only in-frame clones and lacks some. Clonal size and the V and J genes are those of that table, whereas D and trimming came from the DNA. There are 200,000 to 300,000 clones in the sample; 87% occur only once, and around 7.2% lies in the top ten. The V and J ends lost 1 base and 0 bases respectively, with 11 bases between them. The CDR3 is made up of 16 amino acids. The V gene's germline CDR1 is SEHNR and CDR2 FQNEAQ (reference sequence).

This receptor was identified in a man in his fifties or sixties who had recovered from COVID-19. This sequence joins TRBV7-9 and TRBJ2-3; TRBD2 is a possible D gene (6 bases). Sample: peripheral blood. CDR3 region: CASSLDGGASTDTQYF. The CDR3 DNA reads as TGTGCCAGCAGCTTAGACGGCGGGGCTAGCACAGATACGCAGTATTTT. Combining the CDR3 with reference TRBV7-9 and TRBJ2-3 gives the whole variable domain DTGVSQNPRHKITKRGQNVTFRCDPISEHNRLYWYRQTLGQGPEFLTYFQNEAQLEKSRLLSDRFSAERPKGSFSTLEIQRTEQGDSAMYLCASSLDGGASTDTQYFGPGTRLTVL.